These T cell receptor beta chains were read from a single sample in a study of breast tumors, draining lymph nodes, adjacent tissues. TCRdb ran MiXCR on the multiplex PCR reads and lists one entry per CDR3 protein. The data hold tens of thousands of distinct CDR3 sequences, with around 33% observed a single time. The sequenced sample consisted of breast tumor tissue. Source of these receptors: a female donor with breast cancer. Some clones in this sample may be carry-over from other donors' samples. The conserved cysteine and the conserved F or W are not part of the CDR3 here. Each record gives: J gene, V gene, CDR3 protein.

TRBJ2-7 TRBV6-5 ASSYVGTGWYEQY
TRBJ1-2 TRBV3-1 ASSHPTGAGGYT
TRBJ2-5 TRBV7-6 ASSLFFGGETQY
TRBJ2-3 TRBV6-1 ASSETSGRGSISAY
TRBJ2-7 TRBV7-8 ASSLAQSLAGVHSYEQY
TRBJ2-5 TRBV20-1 SARPPGRLGETQY
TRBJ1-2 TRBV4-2 ASSQAEKYGYT
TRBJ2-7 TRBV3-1 ASSQAGGEQY
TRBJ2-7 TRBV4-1 ASSQDSVGGEQY
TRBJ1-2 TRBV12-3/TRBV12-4 ASSLVGFGYT
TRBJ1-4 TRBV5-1 ASSFTGKEKLF
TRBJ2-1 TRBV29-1 SVVETGGNEQF
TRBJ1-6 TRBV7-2 ASSLSASSYNSPLH
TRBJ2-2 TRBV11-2 ASSPWGGRELF
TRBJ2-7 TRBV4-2 ASSQDGGTSDYEQY
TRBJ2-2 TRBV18 ASSPGYGTGELF
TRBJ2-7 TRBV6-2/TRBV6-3 ASGNTGAHEQY
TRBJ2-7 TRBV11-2 ASRRLDVEQY
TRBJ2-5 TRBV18 ASSPFGGQETQY
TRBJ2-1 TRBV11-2 ASSSTGLGGNEQF
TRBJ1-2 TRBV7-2 ASSLGGQGVYGYT
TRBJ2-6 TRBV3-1 ASSPRVPGANVLT
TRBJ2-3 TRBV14 ASSPFSGGGSTDTQY
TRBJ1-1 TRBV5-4 ASSHWGIDMNTEAF
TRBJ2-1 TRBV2 AASGGAARSSYNEQF
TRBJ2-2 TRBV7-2 ASVITPGDTGELF
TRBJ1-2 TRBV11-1 ASSLDGYGYT
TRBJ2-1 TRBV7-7 ASSPSDLAEIDEQF
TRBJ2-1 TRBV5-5 ASSVGQGDYNEQF
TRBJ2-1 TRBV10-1 ASRLSGRADNEQF
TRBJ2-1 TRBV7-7 ASSESDVGELEQF
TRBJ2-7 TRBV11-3 ASGLAWYEQY
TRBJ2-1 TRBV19 ASSMGGDRVNEQF